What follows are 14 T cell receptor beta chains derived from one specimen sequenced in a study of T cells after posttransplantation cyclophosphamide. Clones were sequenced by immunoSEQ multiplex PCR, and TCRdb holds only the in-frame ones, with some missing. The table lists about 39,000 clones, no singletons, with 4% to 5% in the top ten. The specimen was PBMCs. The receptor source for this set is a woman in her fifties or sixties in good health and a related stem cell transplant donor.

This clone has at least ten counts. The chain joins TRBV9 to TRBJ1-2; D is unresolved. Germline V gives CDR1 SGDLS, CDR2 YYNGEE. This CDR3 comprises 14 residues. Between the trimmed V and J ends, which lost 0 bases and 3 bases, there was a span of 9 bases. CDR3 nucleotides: TGTGCCAGCAGCGTAGCAACAGCCCACTATGGCTACACCTTC. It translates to CASSVATAHYGYTF.

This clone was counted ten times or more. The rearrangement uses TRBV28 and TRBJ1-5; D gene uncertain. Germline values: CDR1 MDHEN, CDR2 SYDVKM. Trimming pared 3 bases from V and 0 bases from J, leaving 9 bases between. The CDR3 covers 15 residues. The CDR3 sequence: CASSFNSPSNQPQHF. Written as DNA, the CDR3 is TGTGCCAGCAGTTTTAACAGCCCTAGCAATCAGCCCCAGCATTTT.

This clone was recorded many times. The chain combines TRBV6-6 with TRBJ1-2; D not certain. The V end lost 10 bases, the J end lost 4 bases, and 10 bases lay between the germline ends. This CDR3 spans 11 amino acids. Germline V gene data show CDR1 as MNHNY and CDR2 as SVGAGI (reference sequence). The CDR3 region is CAMLRGYGYTF. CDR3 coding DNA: TGTGCCATGCTTCGGGGCTATGGCTACACCTTC.

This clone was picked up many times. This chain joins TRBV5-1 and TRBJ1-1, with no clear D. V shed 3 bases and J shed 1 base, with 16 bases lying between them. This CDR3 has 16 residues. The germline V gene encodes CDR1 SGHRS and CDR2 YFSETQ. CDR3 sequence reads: CASSSIISRGNTEAFF. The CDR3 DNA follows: TGCGCCAGCAGCTCCATTATCTCCCGGGGGAACACTGAAGCTTTCTTT.

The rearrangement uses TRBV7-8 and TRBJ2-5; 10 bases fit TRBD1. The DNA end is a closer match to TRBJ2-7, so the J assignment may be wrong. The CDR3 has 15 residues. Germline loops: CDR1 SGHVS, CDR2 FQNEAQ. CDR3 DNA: TGTGCCAGCAGCTTAGAAGGACAGGGGGTCCTCGAGCAGTACTTC. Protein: CASSLEGQGVLEQYF.

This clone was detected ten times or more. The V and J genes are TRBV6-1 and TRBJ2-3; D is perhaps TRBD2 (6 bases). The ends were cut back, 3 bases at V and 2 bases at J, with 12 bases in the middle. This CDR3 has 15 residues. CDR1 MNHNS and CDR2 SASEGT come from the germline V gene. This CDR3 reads CASSEAQRVTDTQYF. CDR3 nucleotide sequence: TGTGCCAGCAGTGAGGCCCAGCGGGTCACAGATACGCAGTATTTT.

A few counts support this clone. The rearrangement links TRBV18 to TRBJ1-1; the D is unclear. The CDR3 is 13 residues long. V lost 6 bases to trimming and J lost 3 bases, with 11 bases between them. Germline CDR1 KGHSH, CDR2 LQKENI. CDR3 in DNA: TGTGCCAGCTCGCCTTACGGGTACACTGAAGCTTTCTTT. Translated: CASSPYGYTEAFF.

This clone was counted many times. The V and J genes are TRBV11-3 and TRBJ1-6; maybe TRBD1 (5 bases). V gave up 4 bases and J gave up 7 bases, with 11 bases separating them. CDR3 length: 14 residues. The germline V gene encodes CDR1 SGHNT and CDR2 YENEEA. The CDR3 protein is CASSSAGGNSPLHF. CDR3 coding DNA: TGTGCCAGCAGCTCGGCCGGGGGGAATTCACCCCTCCACTTT.

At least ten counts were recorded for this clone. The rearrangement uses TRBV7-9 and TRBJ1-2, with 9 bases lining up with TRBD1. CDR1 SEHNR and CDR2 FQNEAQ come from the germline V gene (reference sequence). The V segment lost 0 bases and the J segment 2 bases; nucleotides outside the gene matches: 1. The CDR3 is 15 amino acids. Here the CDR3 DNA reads TGTGCCAGCAGCTTAGCGGGACAGGGCAACTATGGCTACACCTTC. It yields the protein CASSLAGQGNYGYTF.

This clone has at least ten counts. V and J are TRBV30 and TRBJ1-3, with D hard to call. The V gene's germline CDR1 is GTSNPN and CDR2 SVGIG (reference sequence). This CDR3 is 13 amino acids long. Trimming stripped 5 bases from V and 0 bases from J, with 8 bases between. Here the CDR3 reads CAWGRFSGNTIYF. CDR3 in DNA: TGTGCCTGGGGCCGATTCTCTGGAAACACCATATATTTT.

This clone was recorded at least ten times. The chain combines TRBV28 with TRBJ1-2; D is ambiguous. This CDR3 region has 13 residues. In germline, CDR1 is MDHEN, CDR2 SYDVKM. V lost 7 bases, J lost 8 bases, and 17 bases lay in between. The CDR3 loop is CASTLGRHTGYTF. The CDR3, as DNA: TGTGCCAGCACCCTGGGGAGACATACAGGCTACACCTTC.

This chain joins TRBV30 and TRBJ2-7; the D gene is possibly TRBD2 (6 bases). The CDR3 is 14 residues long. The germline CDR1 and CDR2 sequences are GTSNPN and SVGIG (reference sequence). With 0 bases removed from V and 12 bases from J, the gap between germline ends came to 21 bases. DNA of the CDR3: TGTGCCTGGAGTGTTTATGGGACCGCGGGGAGGCCGTACTTC. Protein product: CAWSVYGTAGRPYF.

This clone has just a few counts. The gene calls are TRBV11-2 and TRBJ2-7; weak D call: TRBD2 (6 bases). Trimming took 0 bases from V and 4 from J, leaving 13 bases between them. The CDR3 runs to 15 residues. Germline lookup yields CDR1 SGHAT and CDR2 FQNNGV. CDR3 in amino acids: CASSLDRGAWYEQYF. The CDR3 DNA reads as TGTGCCAGCAGCTTAGATCGCGGGGCTTGGTACGAGCAGTACTTC.

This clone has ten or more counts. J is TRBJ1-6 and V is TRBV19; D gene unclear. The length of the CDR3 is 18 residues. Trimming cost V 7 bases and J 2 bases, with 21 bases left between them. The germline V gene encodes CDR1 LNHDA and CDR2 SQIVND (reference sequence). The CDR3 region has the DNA TGTGCCAGTACCGAATGGGCCTACAACGACGCCTATAATTCACCCCTCCACTTT. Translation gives CASTEWAYNDAYNSPLHF.